The clone carrying this T cell receptor beta chain occurred a few times. Other DNA sequences within the sample encode an identical CDR3. The data were taken from a study of blood T cell repertoires in COVID-19. Whole-study context: The United States, Italy and Spain supplied acute and convalescent COVID-19 samples. Nucleic acid was either cDNA or gDNA, and it came from T cells, B-cell-depleted T cells, or PBMCs.

In the source study's methods: How many nucleated cells were present was estimated from reference gene primer amplification. The method was immunoSEQ multiplex PCR; TCRdb's version includes in-frame clones alone and lacks a portion of them. V and J calls and clone size come straight from that table; D and trimming were deduced from the DNA. Of 250,000 or so clones in the sample, about nine tenths were seen once. The CDR3 runs 14 residues. V was clipped by 3 bases and J by 7 bases; unmatched bases: 3. Germline lookup yields CDR1 SGHNT and CDR2 YYREEE (reference sequence). V and J are TRBV5-4 and TRBJ2-1, with 11 bases aligning to TRBD2. The sequencing input was peripheral blood. The receptor was derived from a man in his 60s with acute or convalescent COVID-19. CDR3 loop: CASSSRTSGNEQFF. The CDR3 DNA reads TGTGCCAGCAGCTCCCGGACTAGCGGGAATGAGCAGTTCTTC. Full variable domain (remainder filled in from reference TRBV5-4 and TRBJ2-1): ETGVTQSPTHLIKTRGQQVTLRCSSQSGHNTVSWYQQALGQGPQFIFQYYREEENGRGNFPPRFSGLQFPNYSSELNVNALELDDSALYLCASSSRTSGNEQFFGPGTRLTVL.